This is a list of T cell receptor beta chains from one sample in a study of cytomegalovirus exposure and HLA in healthy donors. The assay was immunoSEQ multiplex PCR, and TCRdb's table has in-frame clones only and misses some. The sample yields about 78,000 clones, over 55% seen once. Source material: PBMCs. These receptors were obtained from a man aged 25-45 years in good health and CMV-seropositive. The CDR3 runs from the conserved cysteine through the conserved F or W. The D gene is left open where the match is weak.

J gene	D gene	V gene	CDR3 length	CDR3 protein
TRBJ2-5	TRBD1	TRBV7-9	15	CASTDLGTAQETQYF
TRBJ1-3	.	TRBV10-2	15	CASSDGGNLGNTIYF
TRBJ1-6	.	TRBV19	14	CASRPGIYNSPLHF
TRBJ1-1	.	TRBV30	12	CAWATRGSEAFF
TRBJ2-2	.	TRBV19	13	CASSILNTGELFF
TRBJ1-5	.	TRBV27	16	CASRKKTVDSNQPQHF
TRBJ1-1	.	TRBV7-9	13	CASSLIGDTEAFF
TRBJ2-2	TRBD1	TRBV9	15	CASSDTGVDTGELFF
TRBJ1-1	.	TRBV7-6	11	CASSPDGPAFF
TRBJ2-6	TRBD2	TRBV10-2	18	CASSERLAGASGANVLTF
TRBJ1-6	TRBD1	TRBV28	14	CASRNPTGTSPLHF
TRBJ2-1	.	TRBV19	15	CASSIVPGLYNEQFF
TRBJ1-3	TRBD1	TRBV30	13	CAGDRGSGNTIYF
TRBJ2-1	TRBD1	TRBV7-2	14	CASSPQAGGYEQFF
TRBJ2-7	TRBD2	TRBV6-1	15	CASSELAGGYGEQYF
TRBJ2-2	.	TRBV7-2	14	CASSFSAYTGELFF
TRBJ2-2	TRBD1	TRBV5-1	15	CASSLEQGAIGELFF
TRBJ2-3	TRBD2	TRBV10-3	15	CAISGPSGSADTQYF
TRBJ2-7	.	TRBV7-9	13	CASSFDQGWEQYF
TRBJ1-5	TRBD1	TRBV6-6	16	CATKATGQVINQPQHF
TRBJ1-4	.	TRBV5-1	15	CASSLIGSPNEKLFF
TRBJ2-1	.	TRBV19	13	CASRRGTYNEQFF
TRBJ1-3	.	TRBV6-1	15	CASSEAGGYGNTIYF
TRBJ2-2	.	TRBV5-1	14	CASSLEVVTGELFF
TRBJ2-7	.	TRBV28	14	CASRRARGSYEQYF
TRBJ1-1	TRBD1	TRBV6-1	13	CAGGQAKNTEAFF
TRBJ2-7	.	TRBV7-2	10	CASSFLGAYF
TRBJ1-4	.	TRBV5-6	14	CASTAGASNEKLFF
TRBJ2-2	.	TRBV2	17	CARAGRINPRGTGELFF
TRBJ2-5	TRBD1	TRBV10-3	15	CAISDPGTGEETQYF
TRBJ2-3	TRBD2	TRBV5-1	17	CASSPVFSGGFADTQYF
TRBJ2-7	TRBD2	TRBV18	14	CASSPSGGAYEQYF
TRBJ1-2	.	TRBV19	12	CASSPPGAGYTF